This TCR beta chain originates from a study of blood T cell repertoires in COVID-19. In the study overall: T cells, B-cell-depleted T cells, or PBMCs supplied cDNA or gDNA.

This clone was seen just once. Germline assignment: CDR1 GTSNPN and CDR2 SVGIG (reference sequence). This CDR3 region has 13 residues. Unmatched junction bases numbered 3, after V lost 0 bases and J lost 5 bases. TCRdb keeps only in-frame clones here, not all; method: immunoSEQ multiplex PCR. The sample consists of tens of thousands of clones, approximately 84% of them appearing once. The chain is built from TRBV30 and TRBJ2-5; 7 bases match TRBD2. The sample comprised peripheral blood. The TCR was taken from a man in his forties or fifties with acute or convalescent COVID-19. The CDR3 spells CAWSVGGGETQYF. The DNA of the CDR3 is TGTGCCTGGAGTGTCGGCGGGGGTGAGACCCAGTACTTC.